The table lists the clone carrying this T cell receptor (beta chain) with a few counts. The table came from immunoSEQ multiplex PCR; TCRdb's copy has only in-frame clones and leaves some out. This table holds around 190,000 clones, 80% found once. The sample belongs to a study of blood T cell repertoires in COVID-19. Study-wide background: T cells, B-cell-depleted T cells, or PBMCs supplied cDNA or gDNA.

V dropped 3 bases and J dropped 1; count of bases not matched to a gene: 8. Germline V lookup: CDR1 LGHDT, CDR2 YNNKEL (reference sequence). This CDR3 contains 16 residues. This sequence was found in a man in his sixties with acute or convalescent COVID-19. V usage is TRBV3-1 (or the pseudogene TRBV3-2) and J usage is TRBJ1-1; 7 bases are a match to TRBD1. The sequencing input was peripheral blood. CDR3 bases: TGTGCCAGCAGCCATCCCAAACAGGGGCCGAACACTGAAGCTTTCTTT. Its protein product is CASSHPKQGPNTEAFF.